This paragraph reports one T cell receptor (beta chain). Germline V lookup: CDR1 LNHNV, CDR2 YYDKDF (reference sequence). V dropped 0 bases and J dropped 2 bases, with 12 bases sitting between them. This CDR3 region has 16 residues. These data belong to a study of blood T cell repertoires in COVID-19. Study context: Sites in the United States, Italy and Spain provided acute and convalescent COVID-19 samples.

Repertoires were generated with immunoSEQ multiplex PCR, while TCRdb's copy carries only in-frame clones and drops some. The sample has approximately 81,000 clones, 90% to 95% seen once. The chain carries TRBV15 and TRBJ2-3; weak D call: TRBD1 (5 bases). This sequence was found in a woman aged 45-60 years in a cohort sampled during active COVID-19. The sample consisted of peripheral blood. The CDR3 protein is CATSRDPGRDTDTQYF. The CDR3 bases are TGTGCCACCAGCAGAGATCCGGGCAGGGACACAGATACGCAGTATTTT.